The present T cell receptor beta chain was sequenced within a study of shared clonotypes between healthy human individuals. The J segment lost 2 bases and the V segment lost 4 bases, leaving 7 bases of the junction unmatched. The CDR3 loop spans 16 amino acids. Per germline, CDR1 SGHDT and CDR2 YYEEEE. Repertoires were generated with immunoSEQ multiplex PCR, while TCRdb's copy carries only in-frame clones and drops some. The sample carries more than 450,000 clones, 79% recorded once. This chain uses TRBV5-6 with TRBJ2-5, with 11 bases that match TRBD2. This sequence originates from a woman in her thirties or forties in good health. Some clones in this sample may be carry-over from other donors' samples. The sample was PBMCs. CDR3 DNA: TGTGCCAGCAGCATACCACTAGCGGGAGTTCAAGAGACCCAGTACTTC. Translating it yields CASSIPLAGVQETQYF.